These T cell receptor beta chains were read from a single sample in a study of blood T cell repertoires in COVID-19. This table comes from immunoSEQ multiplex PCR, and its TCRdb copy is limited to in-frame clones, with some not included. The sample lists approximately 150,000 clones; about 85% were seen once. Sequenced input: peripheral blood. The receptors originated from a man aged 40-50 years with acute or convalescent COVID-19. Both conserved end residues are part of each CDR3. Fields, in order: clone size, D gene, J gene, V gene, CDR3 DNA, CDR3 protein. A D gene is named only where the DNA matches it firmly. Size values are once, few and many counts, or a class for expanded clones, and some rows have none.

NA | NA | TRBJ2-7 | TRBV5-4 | TGTGCCAGCAGCTTACCGGGAAGCGAGCAGTACTTC | CASSLPGSEQYF
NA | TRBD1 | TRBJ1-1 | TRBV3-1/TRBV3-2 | TGTGCCAGCAGCAAACTTCATGGACAGGGGTTGCGTGAAGCTTTCTTT | CASSKLHGQGLREAFF
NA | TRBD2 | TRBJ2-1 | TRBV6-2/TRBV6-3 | TGTGCCAGCAGTTACGGCGGGAGCTCCTACAATGAGCAGTTCTTC | CASSYGGSSYNEQFF
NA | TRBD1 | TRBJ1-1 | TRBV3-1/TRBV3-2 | TGTGCCAGCAGCCAAGGACAGGGAACCACTGAAGCTTTCTTT | CASSQGQGTTEAFF
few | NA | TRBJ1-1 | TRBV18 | TGTGCCAGCTCACCACAGGAGGGGACTGAAGCTTTCTTT | CASSPQEGTEAFF
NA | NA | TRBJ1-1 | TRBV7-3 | TGTGCCAGCAGCTTATTGGGCGGAGGGACTGAAGCTTTCTTT | CASSLLGGGTEAFF
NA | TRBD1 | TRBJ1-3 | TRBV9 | TGTGCCAGCAGCGTCCGACCCGCAGGGGGCTCTGGAAACACCATATATTTT | CASSVRPAGGSGNTIYF
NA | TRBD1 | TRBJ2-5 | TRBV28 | TGTGCCAGCAGTTCCCCCCCAGGGGGCGAGGAGACCCAGTACTTC | CASSSPPGGEETQYF
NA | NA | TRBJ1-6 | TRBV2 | TGTGCCAGCAGTGATACCTTCCAAAGAGGTCGTGCCGTTTTTTCACCCCTCCACTTT | CASSDTFQRGRAVFSPLHF
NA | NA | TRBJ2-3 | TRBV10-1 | TGCGCCAGCAGTGACGGAGGGTTGGGAGATACGCAGTATTTT | CASSDGGLGDTQYF
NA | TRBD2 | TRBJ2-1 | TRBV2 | TGTGCCAGCAGTGTCCAGCGGGGCAATGAGCAGTTCTTC | CASSVQRGNEQFF
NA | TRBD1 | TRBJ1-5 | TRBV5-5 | TGTGCCAGCAGCTTGGAGGGGGACAGGGGCCAGCCCCAGCATTTT | CASSLEGDRGQPQHF
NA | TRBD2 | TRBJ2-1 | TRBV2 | TGTGCCAGCAGTGCTGCGGGGGGGCGGAGTGAGCAGTTCTTC | CASSAAGGRSEQFF
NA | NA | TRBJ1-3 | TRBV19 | TGTGCCAGTCTAGCGGGAGGTACCGGAAACACCATATATTTT | CASLAGGTGNTIYF
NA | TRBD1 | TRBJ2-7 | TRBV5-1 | TGCGCCAGCAGCTTAAATCCAGGGGGCGTCTCGTACGAGCAGTACTTC | CASSLNPGGVSYEQYF
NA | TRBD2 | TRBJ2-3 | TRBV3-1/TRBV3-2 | TGTGCCAGCAATCGACGGGGGGGCCCGAATTTCCGCACAGATACGCAGTATTTT | CASNRRGGPNFRTDTQYF
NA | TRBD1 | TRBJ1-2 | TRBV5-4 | TGTGCCAGCAGCTTGCGGACAGGGGGCCCTTATGGCTACACCTTC | CASSLRTGGPYGYTF
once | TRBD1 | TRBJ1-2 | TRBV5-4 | TGTGCCAGCAGCTGGGGGCCCGCACCGGGACAGCCTTTC | CASSWGPAPGQPF
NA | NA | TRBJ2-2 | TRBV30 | TGTGCCTGGAGTATTAGGAGCACCGGGGAGCTGTTTTTT | CAWSIRSTGELFF
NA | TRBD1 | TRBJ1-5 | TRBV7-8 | TGTGCCAGCAGCTTCCATGACAGGGCAGCTCAGCCCCAGCATTTT | CASSFHDRAAQPQHF
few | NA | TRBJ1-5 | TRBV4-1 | TGCGCCAGCAGCCACGGACTCTTCAGTAATCAGCCCCAGCATTTT | CASSHGLFSNQPQHF
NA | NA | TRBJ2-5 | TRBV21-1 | TGTGCCAGCAGCAAAGGACCCCCGTCAGAGGCCCAGTACTTC | CASSKGPPSEAQYF
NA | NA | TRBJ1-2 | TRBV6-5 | TGTGCCAGCAGTTACGACAGTTACTATGGCTACACCTTC | CASSYDSYYGYTF
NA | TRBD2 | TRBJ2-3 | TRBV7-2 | TGTGCCAGCAGCTTATCTAGCGGGGGGTTCACAGATACGCAGTATTTT | CASSLSSGGFTDTQYF
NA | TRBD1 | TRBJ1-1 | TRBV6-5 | TGTGCCAGCAGTTCCCTAACGACAGGGGGCAGAACTGAAGCTTTCTTT | CASSSLTTGGRTEAFF
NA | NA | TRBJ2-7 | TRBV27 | TGTGCCAGCAGTTTAATTGGGGGGTCCTACGAGCAGTACTTC | CASSLIGGSYEQYF
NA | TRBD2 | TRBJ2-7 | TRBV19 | TGTGCCAGTGGGAGCGGGGGGTTCTACGAGCAGTACTTC | CASGSGGFYEQYF
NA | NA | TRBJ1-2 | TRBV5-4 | TGTGCCAGCAGCTTGCAGTTAGGGGCAAACTATGGCTACACCTTC | CASSLQLGANYGYTF
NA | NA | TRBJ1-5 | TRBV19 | TGTGCCAGTAGTAGGGGGGATTATAGCAATCAGCCCCAGCATTTT | CASSRGDYSNQPQHF
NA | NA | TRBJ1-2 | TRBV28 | TGTGCCAGCAGTATCAACCACAAAGGCTACACCTTC | CASSINHKGYTF
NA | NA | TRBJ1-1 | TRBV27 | TGTGCCAGCAGTTCAATTGGGATCGCGGGAAGAGCTTTCTTT | CASSSIGIAGRAFF
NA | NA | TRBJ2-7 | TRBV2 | TGTGCCAGCAGTCAGGGGAACACCCTCTCCTACGAGCAGTACTTC | CASSQGNTLSYEQYF
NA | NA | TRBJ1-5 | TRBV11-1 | TGTGCCAGCAGCAGCGGGACACAAGGCAATCAGCCCCAGCATTTT | CASSSGTQGNQPQHF
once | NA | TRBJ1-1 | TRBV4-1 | TGCGCCAGCAGCCATAGGGGGAACACTGAAGCTTTCTTT | CASSHRGNTEAFF
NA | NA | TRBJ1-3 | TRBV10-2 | TGCGCCAGCAGTGAACGAGGGACTGGAAACACCATATATTTT | CASSERGTGNTIYF
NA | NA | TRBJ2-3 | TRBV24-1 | TGTGCCACCAGTGATTTTAACACCGCTAGCACAGATACGCAGTATTTT | CATSDFNTASTDTQYF
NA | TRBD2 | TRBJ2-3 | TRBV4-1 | TGCGCCAGCAGCCACCCTAGCGGGGGGGCCATAGGGGCAGATACGCAGTATTTT | CASSHPSGGAIGADTQYF
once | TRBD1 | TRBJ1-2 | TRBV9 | TGTGCCAGCAGCAGAGAGGACAGGGGATCCTATGGCTACACCTTC | CASSREDRGSYGYTF
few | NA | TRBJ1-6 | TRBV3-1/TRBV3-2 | TGTGCCAGCAGCCAAGCAGGGTTGACCTATAATTCACCCCTCCACTTT | CASSQAGLTYNSPLHF
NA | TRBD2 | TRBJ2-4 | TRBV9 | TGTGCCAGCAGCGTAGGGTCGGGGGGCAAAAACATTCAGTACTTC | CASSVGSGGKNIQYF
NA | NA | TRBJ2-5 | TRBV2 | TGTGCCAGCAGTGAATACCCGGGTATAGAGACCCAGTACTTC | CASSEYPGIETQYF
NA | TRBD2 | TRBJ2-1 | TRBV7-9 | TGTGCCAGCAGCCCTAACCGAATAGCGGGGGGCAGGAATGAGCAGTTCTTC | CASSPNRIAGGRNEQFF
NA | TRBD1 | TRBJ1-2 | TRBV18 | TGTGCCAGCTCAACTGGACAGGGCAACTATGGCTACACCTTC | CASSTGQGNYGYTF
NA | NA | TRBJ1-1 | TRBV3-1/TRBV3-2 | TGTGCCAGCAGCCCTCCTCGGGGCACTGAAGCTTTCTTT | CASSPPRGTEAFF
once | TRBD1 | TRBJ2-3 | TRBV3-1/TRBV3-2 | TGTGCCAGCAGCCCCCGAGACAGGGCCACAGATACGCAGTATTTT | CASSPRDRATDTQYF
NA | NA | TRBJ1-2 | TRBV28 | TGTGCCAGCAAAGGAGCGAATTCGGGGAGCTACACCTTC | CASKGANSGSYTF
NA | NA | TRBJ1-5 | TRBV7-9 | TGTGCCAGCAGCTTAAATTCAGGGAATAGTAATCAGCCCCAGCATTTT | CASSLNSGNSNQPQHF
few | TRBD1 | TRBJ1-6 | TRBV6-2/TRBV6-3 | TGTGCCAGCAGTGTGCCTAACCATCAGGGGGGTAATTCACCCCTCCACTTT | CASSVPNHQGGNSPLHF
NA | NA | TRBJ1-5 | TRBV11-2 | TGTGCCAGCAGCTTAATGCCCGACTCGTGGCCCCAGCATTTT | CASSLMPDSWPQHF
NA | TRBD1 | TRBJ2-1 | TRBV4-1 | TGCGCCAGCAGCCACCGCGATGGGGGACAGGGCAACAATGAGCAGTTCTTC | CASSHRDGGQGNNEQFF
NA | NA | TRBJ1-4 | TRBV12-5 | TGTGCTAGTGGTTTGGCCTCGAGGACTAATGAAAAACTGTTTTTT | CASGLASRTNEKLFF
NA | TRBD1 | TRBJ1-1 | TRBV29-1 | TGCAGCTCGGCACAGGGGATGAACACTGAAGCTTTCTTT | CSSAQGMNTEAFF
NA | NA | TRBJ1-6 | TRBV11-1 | TGTGCCAGCAGCGATCGACAGGATTCACCCCTCCACTTT | CASSDRQDSPLHF
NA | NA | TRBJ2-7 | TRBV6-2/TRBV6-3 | TGTGCCAGCAGTTACACGGTTTACGAGCAGTACTTC | CASSYTVYEQYF
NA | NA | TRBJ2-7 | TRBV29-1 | TGCAGCGTTGTTCCATCCCTTAGGAGCTCCTACGAGCAGTACTTC | CSVVPSLRSSYEQYF